This T cell receptor beta chain emerged from a study of T cells expressing NK-cell markers. Per the germline V gene, CDR1 is SGHRS and CDR2 is YFSETQ. The CDR3 totals 16 residues. TCRdb derives one entry per CDR3 protein from the 5' RACE reads, leaving out DNA. The listing records around 140,000 distinct CDR3 sequences. What was sequenced was blood T cells: a sorted CD56 or NKG2C T cell subset, CD4+ or CD8+ T cells, or bulk PBMC T cells (not recorded which). This TCR was recovered from a man aged 18 to 30 in good health. The genes are TRBV5-1 and TRBJ2-3; TCRdb indicates TRBD2, and absent DNA this call remains unverified. The CDR3 loop is CASSWVELGGPDTQYF.